This TCR beta chain was sequenced in a study of blood T cell repertoires in COVID-19 (dated by TCRdb to 2018 to 2020). General notes on the study: The collaborator samples originated in the United States, Italy and Spain and spanned the acute and convalescent phases of COVID-19. The samples were drawn from the first 160 participants of the ongoing ImmuneRACE study and from over 950 subjects provided by 6 global collaborators. A de-identified subject ID, COVID-19 status, age in years and sex were almost always included in the sample metadata. HLA class I and class II types, where available, came from metadata supplied by the sample provider rather than from assay-based typing. The repertoires were released in a freely available public database meant as a resource for research on the immune response to SARS-CoV-2. The material from the prospective study consisted of cDNA or gDNA derived from T cells, B-cell-depleted T cells, or PBMCs. Deeply sampled blood TCRbeta repertoires from subjects exposed to, actively infected with, or recovered from COVID-19 were included in the dataset.

Participants in the prospective study were aged roughly 18 to 89 years, lived in 24 United States geographic areas, and enrolled through a virtual design. To assign participants to cohorts, the prospective study relied on clinical history that participants themselves reported in a screening survey and a study questionnaire. For ImmuneRACE Cohort 3, a participant was defined as recovered based on two consecutive negative NP/OP PCR tests, clearance by a healthcare professional, or resolution of symptoms. In the prospective study, whole blood, serum and a nasopharyngeal or oropharyngeal swab were collected from each participant by mobile phlebotomists. Over a roughly 2-month period, participants in the prospective study had the option of providing additional blood draws and questionnaires. Blood samples from the prospective study were shipped frozen or at room temperature prior to DNA extraction.

Overall study outcomes, separate from this receptor: How much clinical and demographic metadata was included differed by source and by participant, and the metadata was provided uncurated.

Turning to this clone: The antigen it binds to is not known. Base qualities are not provided; no much larger clone lies one nucleotide away.

After removal of 5 bases from V and 9 bases from J, the junction retains 6 bases not matched to a gene. The germline V gene (reference sequence) yields MNHNY for CDR1 and SVGAGI for CDR2. Taken from cysteine to phenylalanine, the CDR3 has 15 residues. Just CDR3 DNA is preserved here, 45 bases in frame from base 1. TCRbeta CDR3 regions were amplified from genomic DNA using the immunoSEQ Assay, a bias-controlled multiplex PCR. The source study handled its data this way. The number of nucleated cells in each sample was estimated from the amplification of reference gene primers within the assay. To quantify the absolute abundance of each unique TCRbeta CDR3 rearrangement, sequence reads were collapsed and filtered. For each sample, productive Simpson clonality was calculated as the square root of Simpson's diversity index over productive rearrangements. The clones in this table, taken by TCRdb from immuneACCESS, are in-frame only. Not every clone is retained; where verified, under half of the shortfall comes from an unresolved V gene, and the cause of the rest is unknown. V and J calls and clone size are those listed in that table; D and trimming were worked out from the DNA. The sample table contains roughly 170,000 clones; only one count was recorded for under 90% of them. The top ten clones comprise approximately 12% of the sample.

This receptor was obtained from a man aged 45 to 65 who had recovered from COVID-19. Sequenced: PBMCs or T cells enriched from blood (not recorded which). The chain couples TRBV6-6 to TRBJ2-3, and 15 junction bases match TRBD2. In nucleotides, the sequence is TGTGCCAGCAGTCAGGGACTAGCGGGGGGAGGGACGCAGTATTTT. This sequence encodes CASSQGLAGGGTQYF.